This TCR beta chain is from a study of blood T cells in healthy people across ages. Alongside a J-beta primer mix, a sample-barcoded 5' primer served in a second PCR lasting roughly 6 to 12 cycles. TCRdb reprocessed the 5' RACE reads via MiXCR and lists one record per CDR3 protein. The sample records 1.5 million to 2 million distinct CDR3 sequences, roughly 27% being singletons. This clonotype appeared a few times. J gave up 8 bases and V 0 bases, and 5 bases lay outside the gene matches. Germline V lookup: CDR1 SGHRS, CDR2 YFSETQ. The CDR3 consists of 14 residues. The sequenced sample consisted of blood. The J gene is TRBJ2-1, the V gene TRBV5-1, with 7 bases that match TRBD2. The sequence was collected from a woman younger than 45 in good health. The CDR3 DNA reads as TGCGCCAGCAGCTTGGGTTGGCTAGCGGATGAGCAGTTCTTC. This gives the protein CASSLGWLADEQFF.